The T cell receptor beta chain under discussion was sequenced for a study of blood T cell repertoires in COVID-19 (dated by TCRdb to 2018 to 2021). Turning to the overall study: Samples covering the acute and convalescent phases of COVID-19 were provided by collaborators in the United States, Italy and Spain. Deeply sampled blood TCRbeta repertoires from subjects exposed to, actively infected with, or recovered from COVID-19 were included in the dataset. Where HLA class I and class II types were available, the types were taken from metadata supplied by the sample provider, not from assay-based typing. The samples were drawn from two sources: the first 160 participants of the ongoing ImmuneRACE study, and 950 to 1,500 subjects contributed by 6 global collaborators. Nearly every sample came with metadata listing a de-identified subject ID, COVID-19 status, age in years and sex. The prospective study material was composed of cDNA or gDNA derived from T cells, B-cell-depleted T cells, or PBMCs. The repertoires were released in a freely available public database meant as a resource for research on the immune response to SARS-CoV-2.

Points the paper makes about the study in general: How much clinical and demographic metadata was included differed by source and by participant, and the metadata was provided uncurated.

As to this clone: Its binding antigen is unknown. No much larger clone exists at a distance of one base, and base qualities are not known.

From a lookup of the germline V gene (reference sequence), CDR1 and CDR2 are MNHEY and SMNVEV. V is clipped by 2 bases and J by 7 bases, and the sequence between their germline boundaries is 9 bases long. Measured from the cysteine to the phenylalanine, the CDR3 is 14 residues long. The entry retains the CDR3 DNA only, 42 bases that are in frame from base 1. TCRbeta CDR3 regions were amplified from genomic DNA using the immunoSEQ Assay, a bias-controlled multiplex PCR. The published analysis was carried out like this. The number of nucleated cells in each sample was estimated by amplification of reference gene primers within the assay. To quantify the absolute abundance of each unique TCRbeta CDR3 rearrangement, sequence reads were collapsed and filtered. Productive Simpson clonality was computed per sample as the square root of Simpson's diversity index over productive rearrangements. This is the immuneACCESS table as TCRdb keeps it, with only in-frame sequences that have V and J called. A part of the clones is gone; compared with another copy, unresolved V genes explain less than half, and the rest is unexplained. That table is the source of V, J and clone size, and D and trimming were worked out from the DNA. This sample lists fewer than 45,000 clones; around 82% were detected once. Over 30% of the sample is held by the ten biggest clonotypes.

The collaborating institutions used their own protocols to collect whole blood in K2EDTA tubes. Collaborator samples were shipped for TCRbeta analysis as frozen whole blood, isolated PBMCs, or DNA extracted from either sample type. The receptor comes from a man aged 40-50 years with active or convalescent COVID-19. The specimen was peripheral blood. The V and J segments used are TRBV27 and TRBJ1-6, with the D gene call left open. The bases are TGTGCCAGCAGTTTAAACGCGCCCAATTCACCCCTCCACTTT. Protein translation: CASSLNAPNSPLHF.